This T cell receptor (beta chain) comes out of a study of beta chain features in type 1 diabetes. Sorting based on CD45RO/CCR7/CD25/CD127/CD95/CD27 separated CD4+ naive, central memory, regulatory and stem cell-like memory cells. All of the isolated RNA was reverse transcribed, so expressed TCRB transcripts were sequenced. About 3.6 million reads was the average for naive, central memory and regulatory T cell samples. Repertoires were generated with immunoSEQ multiplex PCR, while TCRdb's copy carries only in-frame clones and drops some. Found here are 200,000 to 250,000 clones, approximately 10% of them singletons; the top ten hold 1% to 1.5%. The CDR3 runs 14 residues. Trimming took off 3 bases at V and 0 bases at J, with 7 bases between the two ends. CDR1 and CDR2 from the germline V gene are SGHTA and FQGTGA. As to this clone: Other DNA sequences within the sample encode an identical CDR3.

The source is a man younger than 30 in good health. This sequence joins TRBV7-3 and TRBJ2-3; D might be TRBD2 (6 bases). The sample was central memory CD4+ T cells from blood. Here the CDR3 DNA reads TGTGCCAGCAGCTTGGGGACTAGCACAGATACGCAGTATTTT. This gives the protein CASSLGTSTDTQYF.